The 4 T cell receptor beta chains below were found in one sample sequenced in a study of cytomegalovirus exposure and HLA in healthy donors. PCR used 60 Vbeta primers and 13 Jbeta primers. Only in-frame clones appear in the TCRdb table, and some are missing; sequencing was by immunoSEQ multiplex PCR. The sample gives 220,000 or so clones, more than 65% of which show up once; 1.5% to 2% is in the top ten. The sample was PBMCs. These receptors all come from a woman between 25 and 40 years old in good health and CMV-seronegative.

This clone was recorded once. The V and J genes are TRBV11-3 and TRBJ2-4, with 11 bases aligning to TRBD2. The CDR3 totals 15 residues. Trimming at V came to 5 bases and at J to 9 bases, leaving 9 bases not matched to a gene. The germline gives CDR1 SGHNT, CDR2 YENEEA. In DNA form, the CDR3 reads TGTGCCAGCAGCCCCCCGACTAGCGGGATCGGCATTCAGTACTTC. It yields the protein CASSPPTSGIGIQYF.

This CDR3 reads CATLGEGVDGYTF. The DNA for the CDR3 is TGTGCCACCCTCGGGGAGGGGGTGGATGGCTACACCTTC. V is TRBV27 and J is TRBJ1-2; weak D call: TRBD1 (6 bases). V lost 10 bases and J 6 bases, leaving 18 bases between the germline ends. The germline CDR1 and CDR2 sequences are MNHEY and SMNVEV (reference sequence). CDR3 size: 13 residues.

In its sample, this clone was seen a few times. V is TRBV11-2 and J is TRBJ1-1; D is unresolved. V gave up 1 base and J gave up 0 bases, with 6 bases separating them. The CDR3 length is 14 residues. From germline, CDR1 is SGHAT and CDR2 FQNNGV. This CDR3 is CASSLAQLNTEAFF. The CDR3, as DNA: TGTGCCAGCAGCTTAGCCCAGTTGAACACTGAAGCTTTCTTT.

The chain employs TRBV19 and TRBJ2-2; D might be TRBD1 (6 bases). Germline V gives CDR1 LNHDA, CDR2 SQIVND (reference sequence). V was pared by 7 bases and J by 5 bases, with 8 bases between. This CDR3 comprises 12 residues. The CDR3 DNA sequence: TGTGCCAGTACGAGGGGGACCGGGGAGCTGTTTTTT. This sequence encodes CASTRGTGELFF.